Given below is one T cell receptor (beta chain) in context. This sample is drawn from a study of blood T cell repertoires in COVID-19. Study summary: Samples taken during acute and convalescent COVID-19 were collected in the United States, Italy and Spain. In each case, the material was cDNA or gDNA derived from T cells, B-cell-depleted T cells, or PBMCs.

Assay used: immunoSEQ multiplex PCR; TCRdb lists only in-frame clones, some missing. The sample records about 180,000 clones, over 90% being singletons. The sequencing sample was made of peripheral blood. The sequence derives from a man aged 50 to 60 with acute or convalescent COVID-19.

The CDR3 sequence is CASSWGTGNGEQYF. CDR3 in DNA: TGTGCCAGCAGCTGGGGTACAGGGAATGGCGAGCAGTACTTC. V gene TRBV5-6 combines with J gene TRBJ2-7; TRBD1 might be the D (6 bases). V shed 3 bases and J shed 6 bases, with 16 bases lying between them. Per germline, CDR1 SGHDT and CDR2 YYEEEE. The CDR3 loop spans 14 amino acids. The entire variable domain, with the rest obtained from reference TRBV5-6 and TRBJ2-7, is as follows: DAGVTQSPTHLIKTRGQQVTLRCSPKSGHDTVSWYQQALGQGPQFIFQYYEEEERQRGNFPDRFSGHQFPNYSSELNVNALLLGDSALYLCASSWGTGNGEQYFGPGTRLTVT.